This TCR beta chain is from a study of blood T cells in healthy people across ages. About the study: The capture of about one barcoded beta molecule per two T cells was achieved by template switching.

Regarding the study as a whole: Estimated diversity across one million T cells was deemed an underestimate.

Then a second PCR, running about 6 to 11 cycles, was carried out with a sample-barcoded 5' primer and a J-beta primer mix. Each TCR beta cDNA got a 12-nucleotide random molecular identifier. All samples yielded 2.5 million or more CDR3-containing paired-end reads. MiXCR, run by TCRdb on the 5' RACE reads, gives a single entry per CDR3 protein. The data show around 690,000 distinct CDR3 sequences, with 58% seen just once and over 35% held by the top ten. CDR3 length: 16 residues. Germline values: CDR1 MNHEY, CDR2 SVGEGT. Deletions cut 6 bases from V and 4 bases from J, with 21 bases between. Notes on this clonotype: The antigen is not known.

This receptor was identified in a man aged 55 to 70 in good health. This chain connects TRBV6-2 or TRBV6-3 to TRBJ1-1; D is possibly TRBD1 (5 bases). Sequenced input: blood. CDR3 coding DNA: TGTGCCAGCAGCCATCAGAAGGGGAGGTTTGGCACTGAAGCTTTCTTT. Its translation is CASSHQKGRFGTEAFF.